The source of this T cell receptor beta chain is a study of T cell responses to AZD1222 COVID-19 vaccine. The repertoire was sequenced with immunoSEQ multiplex PCR; TCRdb's copy has only in-frame clones and lacks some. The sample consists of around 140,000 clones, 88% of them appearing once. The CDR3 contains 14 residues. Trimming took 0 bases from V and 4 from J, leaving 9 bases between them. Germline assignment: CDR1 MRHNA and CDR2 SNTAGT. Study observations and caveats: The sample set comprised mostly white British donors with more females, and clonal diversity was possibly underestimated.

Comments on this clone: Its antigen is as yet unknown.

This specimen consisted of peripheral blood, obtained 28 days after the second dose of the MenACWY control vaccine. The rearrangement links TRBV6-4 to TRBJ1-1; the D gene is possibly TRBD1 (6 bases). The sequence was obtained from an adult who received the MenACWY meningococcal vaccine as a control. The CDR3: CASSDSNRATEAFF. For the CDR3, the DNA is TGTGCCAGCAGTGACTCTAACAGGGCCACTGAAGCTTTCTTT.